One and the same sample provided the 6 T cell receptor beta chains below, sequenced in a study of blood T cell repertoires in COVID-19. Method: immunoSEQ multiplex PCR; TCRdb's copy keeps in-frame clones and lacks some. The profile covers some 260,000 clones, with 80% to 90% appearing a single time and more than 8.5% taken by the ten largest. Sequenced input: peripheral blood. The receptor set was obtained from a woman between 65 and 79 years old with COVID-19, enrolled during active disease.

The genes are TRBV27 and TRBJ2-3; D possibly corresponds to TRBD2 (6 bases). Trimming cost V 2 bases and J 4 bases, with 10 bases left between them. Germline CDR1 MNHEY, CDR2 SMNVEV (reference sequence). This CDR3 has 14 amino acids. The CDR3 reads CASSLTSFPDTQYF. In nucleotides, the CDR3 is TGTGCCAGCAGTTTAACTAGCTTCCCAGATACGCAGTATTTT.

V is TRBV7-2 and J is TRBJ2-7; 9 bases match TRBD2. Germline trimming cut 6 bases from V and 2 bases from J; bases unmatched to any gene: 8. This CDR3 has 15 amino acids. The germline gives CDR1 SGHTA, CDR2 FQGNSA. CDR3 loop: CASRPLAGVPYEQYF. DNA for the CDR3: TGTGCCAGCAGGCCATTAGCGGGAGTTCCCTACGAGCAGTACTTC.

The genes are TRBV19 and TRBJ1-1; D is unclear. The germline V gene has CDR1 LNHDA and CDR2 SQIVND (reference sequence). This CDR3 is built from 13 residues. The V gene lost 3 bases and the J gene lost 2 bases, with 7 bases spanning the gap. The chain's CDR3 is CASSIAVNTEAFF. As DNA, the CDR3 is TGTGCCAGTAGTATTGCAGTCAACACTGAAGCTTTCTTT.

This clone was counted a few times. The sample holds other DNA sequences that translate to the same CDR3. The V call is TRBV19, the J call TRBJ2-2, with TRBD1 identical over 9 bases. CDR3 length: 14 amino acids. Germline CDR1 LNHDA, CDR2 SQIVND (reference sequence). With 7 bases clipped from V and 4 bases from J, the junction kept 4 bases outside the gene matches. Written as DNA, the CDR3 is TGTGCCAGTATCCGGACAGGGGTCACCGGGGAGCTGTTTTTT. Its translation is CASIRTGVTGELFF. Combining the CDR3 with reference TRBV19 and TRBJ2-2 gives the whole variable domain DGGITQSPKYLFRKEGQNVTLSCEQNLNHDAMYWYRQDPGQGLRLIYYSQIVNDFQKGDIAEGYSVSREKKESFPLTVTSAQKNPTAFYLCASIRTGVTGELFFGEGSRLTVL.

On this clone itself: This specimen includes other DNA sequences encoding the same CDR3. This chain joins TRBV9 and TRBJ2-5; no reliable D call. This CDR3 is 14 amino acids long. Between the trimmed V and J ends, which lost 0 bases and 4 bases, there was a span of 10 bases. Germline CDR1 and CDR2: SGDLS and YYNGEE. The chain's CDR3 is CASSVDSIGETQYF. The CDR3 nucleotides read TGTGCCAGCAGCGTAGATAGTATTGGAGAGACCCAGTACTTC.

The chain has TRBV4-1 and TRBJ2-5, with 8 bases fitting TRBD1. Germline V CDR1 and CDR2: MGHRA, YSYEKL. J lost 5 bases, V lost 5 bases, and 7 bases had no gene match. The CDR3 contains 14 residues. The CDR3 nucleotides are TGCGCCAGCAGCATTCTGACAGGGGTCGAGACCCAGTACTTC. It codes for CASSILTGVETQYF.